A selection of T cell receptor beta chains follows, all from one sample in a study of T-cell reconstitution after alpha-beta-depleted transplantation in children. Each CDR3 protein is one row after TCRdb ran MiXCR on the PCR reads. The sample consists of 120,000 or so distinct CDR3 sequences, 10% of them appearing once. Sequencing used PBMCs from the stem cell graft donor, obtained from the stem cell graft. The receptors here all came from a human donor who donated a stem cell graft to a child with acute lymphoblastic leukemia. Each CDR3 is given with its conserved first and last residue. Fields, in order: clone size, J gene, D gene, V gene, CDR3 DNA, CDR3 protein. D genes are given only for firm matches. Size is stated for part of the rows, as once, few or many counts, or as a class when the clone is expanded.

many,TRBJ2-1,NA,TRBV5-1,TGCGCCAGCAGCTTGGGACAGGCCTCCTACAATGAGCAGTTCTTC,CASSLGQASYNEQFF
many,TRBJ1-2,TRBD1,TRBV27,TGTGCCACCAGACAGGGATACTATGGCTACACCTTC,CATRQGYYGYTF
many,TRBJ2-3,TRBD2,TRBV7-2,TGTGCCAGCAGCGCCGAACTAGCGGGGGGCCCTCAGGCGCAGTATTTT,CASSAELAGGPQAQYF
many,TRBJ2-3,TRBD2,TRBV24-1,TGTGCCACCAGTGATTTGCTAGCGGGAGGGCCAGATACGCAGTATTTT,CATSDLLAGGPDTQYF
few,TRBJ2-7,NA,TRBV18,TGTGCCAGCTCACCACCGGGAGAGAGCGAGCAGTACTTC,CASSPPGESEQYF
many,TRBJ2-2,NA,TRBV5-1,TGCGCCAGCAGCTTGGAACCCCAGTGTTCTAACACCGGGGAGCTGTTTTTT,CASSLEPQCSNTGELFF
many,TRBJ2-7,NA,TRBV6-5,TGTGCCAGCAGTTACTCGACGGGGGATCAGCTCTTC,CASSYSTGDQLF
many,TRBJ2-7,TRBD1,TRBV5-6,TGTGCCAGCAGCTTCGGGACAGGGCCAACCTACGAGCAGTACTTC,CASSFGTGPTYEQYF
many,TRBJ2-3,NA,TRBV20-1,TGCAGTGCTAGAGTTATGCGGTCCGGCACAGATACGCAGTATTTT,CSARVMRSGTDTQYF
many,TRBJ2-3,NA,TRBV12-3/TRBV12-4,TGTGCCAGCAGTTCTCCCCGGGAGCACATTCTTACGCAGTATTTT,CASSSPREHILTQYF
many,TRBJ2-7,NA,TRBV7-2,TGTGCCAGCAGCTTAGGCGGCGGGGACTCCTACGAGCAGTACTTC,CASSLGGGDSYEQYF
NA,TRBJ2-7,NA,TRBV3-1,TGTGCCTGCTGTTTAGGAACGGGCGAGCAGTACTTC,CACCLGTGEQYF
many,TRBJ2-3,NA,TRBV19,TGTGCCAGTAGTGACCTCACAGATACGCAGTATTTT,CASSDLTDTQYF
many,TRBJ1-2,TRBD1,TRBV5-5,TGTGCCAGCAGCTTGGCCCCCGAACAGGGGGCCAACTATGGCTACACCTTC,CASSLAPEQGANYGYTF
many,TRBJ2-3,TRBD2,TRBV12-3/TRBV12-4,TGTGCCAGCAGATTGGGACTAGCGACAACAGATACGCAGTATTTT,CASRLGLATTDTQYF
many,TRBJ2-3,NA,TRBV12-3/TRBV12-4,TGTGCCAGCAGTTTAGGGGGCTCGAGGGGCCTCACAGATACGCAGTATTTT,CASSLGGSRGLTDTQYF
many,TRBJ2-2,NA,TRBV18,TGTGCCAGCTCACCACCGATGAACACCGGGGAGCTGTTTTTT,CASSPPMNTGELFF
NA,TRBJ2-7,NA,TRBV5-1,TGCGCCAGCAGCTTGGATGGGGGTATCTACGAGCAGTACTTC,CASSLDGGIYEQYF
many,TRBJ2-2,NA,TRBV10-3,TGTGCCATTTCCCTTTCGACGGCAAACACCGGGGAGCTGTTTTTT,CAISLSTANTGELFF
many,TRBJ2-7,TRBD1,TRBV7-2,TGTGCCAGCAGCAGGGACAGCGACTCCTACGAGCAGTACTTC,CASSRDSDSYEQYF
many,TRBJ2-3,NA,TRBV7-9,TGTGCCAGCAGCTTATCTGGTCCAACAGATACGCAGTATTTT,CASSLSGPTDTQYF
many,TRBJ1-6,NA,TRBV18,TGTGCCAGCTCACCCGGACGGCAGCACCTTAATTCACCCCTCCACTTT,CASSPGRQHLNSPLHF
many,TRBJ1-4,NA,TRBV28,TGTGCCAGCAGTTTAGGGGGGTCAACTAATGAAAAACTGTTTTTT,CASSLGGSTNEKLFF
many,TRBJ1-4,NA,TRBV20-1,TGCAGTGCCCTACGGCCTACAGAGGTTGAAAAACTGTTTTTT,CSALRPTEVEKLFF
many,TRBJ2-4,TRBD1,TRBV9,TGTGCCAGCAGCACTACAGGGGGGGCCAAAAACATTCAGTACTTC,CASSTTGGAKNIQYF
many,TRBJ2-1,TRBD1,TRBV27,TGTGCCAGCAGTTTGACCTCCGGGACAGGGCAGTTCTTC,CASSLTSGTGQFF
NA,TRBJ2-2,NA,TRBV7-2,TGTGCCAGCAGCTCGCAAGCCACAGGTTACACCGGGGAGCTGTTTTTT,CASSSQATGYTGELFF
few,TRBJ2-5,TRBD2,TRBV3-1,TGTGCCACCACCCCCCCCGGTATTAGCGGGAGTCAAGAGACCCAGTACTTC,CATTPPGISGSQETQYF
NA,TRBJ2-7,NA,TRBV18,TGTGCCAGCTCACAACAGGGAAACGAGCAGTACTTC,CASSQQGNEQYF
many,TRBJ2-3,NA,TRBV6-1,TGTGCCAGCAGTGAATGGGGCGGTAGCACAGATACGCAGTATTTT,CASSEWGGSTDTQYF
NA,TRBJ1-4,NA,TRBV7-7,TGTGCTAGCAGCCCGGGAGGCGGGGACGAACAACTGTTTTTT,CASSPGGGDEQLFF
NA,TRBJ1-2,TRBD1,TRBV20-1,TGCAGCGGGGTCCCGGGACAGGGATTCTATGGCTACACCTTC,CSGVPGQGFYGYTF
many,TRBJ1-1,NA,TRBV12-3/TRBV12-4,TGTGCCAGCAGACAGGGAAGGAGCACTGAAGCTTTCTTT,CASRQGRSTEAFF
many,TRBJ2-7,NA,TRBV12-3/TRBV12-4,TGTGCCAGCGGGGGAATAACATCCAGACAGGCCTACGAGCAGTACTTC,CASGGITSRQAYEQYF
many,TRBJ2-3,NA,TRBV7-3,TGTGCCAGCAGCCTTACCTCGGGACTTTCAGATACGCAGTATTTT,CASSLTSGLSDTQYF
many,TRBJ1-4,NA,TRBV20-1,TGCAGTGTGCCTCGCATAAGAAAGATTGAAAAACTGTTTTTT,CSVPRIRKIEKLFF
NA,TRBJ2-2,NA,TRBV30,TGTGCCTTCCGACAGGCGGAGGGCACCGGGGAGCTGTTTTTT,CAFRQAEGTGELFF
many,TRBJ2-3,NA,TRBV7-2,TGTGCCAGCAGCTTAGGAGGCTTAACAGATACGCAGTATTTT,CASSLGGLTDTQYF
many,TRBJ1-6,NA,TRBV12-3/TRBV12-4,TGTGCCAGCCAAGACAGTTCCTATAATTCACCCCTCCACTTT,CASQDSSYNSPLHF
many,TRBJ2-7,NA,TRBV6-2/TRBV6-3,TGTGCCAGCAGTTACCCGGGACTCGAGACCTACGAGCAGTACTTC,CASSYPGLETYEQYF
many,TRBJ1-2,TRBD1,TRBV27,TGTGCCAGCAGTCCCACAGGGGTGCGAGATTATGGCTACACCTTC,CASSPTGVRDYGYTF
many,TRBJ2-7,NA,TRBV20-1,TGCAGTGCTAGAGATCCCGGAGGGGCCTACGAGCAGTACTTC,CSARDPGGAYEQYF
many,TRBJ2-1,NA,TRBV27,TGTGCCAGCATCGGAACGGGTACAACTTACAATGAGCAGTTCTTC,CASIGTGTTYNEQFF
many,TRBJ2-7,TRBD1,TRBV4-2,TGTGCCAGCAGCCAAGACCAAGGGACAGGGGCCCCCGAGCAGTACTTC,CASSQDQGTGAPEQYF
many,TRBJ2-7,TRBD1,TRBV28,TGTGCCAGCAGCCCAGGACAGGGGGCGCGAGGAACCTACGAGCAGTACTTC,CASSPGQGARGTYEQYF
many,TRBJ2-3,TRBD2,TRBV9,TGTGCCAGCGGGCGGGAGCGCACAGATACGCAGTATTTT,CASGRERTDTQYF
many,TRBJ2-3,NA,TRBV29-1,TGCAGCGTTGGGCCCAGCACAGATACGCAGTATTTT,CSVGPSTDTQYF
many,TRBJ2-1,NA,TRBV18,TGTGCCAGCTCACCATCTGGGGAGCAGTTCTTC,CASSPSGEQFF
many,TRBJ2-2,NA,TRBV9,TGTGCCAGCGCCCGACAGAACACCGGGGAGCTGTTTTTT,CASARQNTGELFF
many,TRBJ1-4,TRBD1,TRBV20-1,TGCAGTGCTCCGCAGGGGGCTCATGCTGGTTATGAAAAACTGTTTTTT,CSAPQGAHAGYEKLFF
few,TRBJ2-7,NA,TRBV30,TGTGCCTGTAGGGGGGGCTCCTACGAGCAGTACTTC,CACRGGSYEQYF
many,TRBJ1-1,TRBD1,TRBV5-1,TGCGCCAGCAGCTTGCCGGGACAGGGGTCTTCTGAAGCTTTCTTT,CASSLPGQGSSEAFF
many,TRBJ2-7,NA,TRBV7-2,TGTGCCAGCAGCTTAGCCCAGGGGTGGAGCTCCTACGAGCAGTACTTC,CASSLAQGWSSYEQYF
many,TRBJ2-7,NA,TRBV7-8,TGTGCCAGCAGCTTAGGGTTTTCCTACGAGCAGTACTTC,CASSLGFSYEQYF
many,TRBJ2-1,TRBD2,TRBV20-1,TGCAGTGCTAGAGTTAGCGGGGGGACCCCTAATGAGCAGTTCTTC,CSARVSGGTPNEQFF
many,TRBJ1-4,NA,TRBV28,TGTGCCAGCAGCTCGCGGGGGCTCGGGAATGAAAAACTGTTTTTT,CASSSRGLGNEKLFF
many,TRBJ1-2,NA,TRBV7-9,TGTGCCAGCAGCTTAGAGGGAGGCTCTAACTATGGCTACACCTTC,CASSLEGGSNYGYTF
few,TRBJ1-1,NA,TRBV24-1,TGTGCCACCAGTGATTGCTTGCGGGACACCTCTGAAGCTTTCTTT,CATSDCLRDTSEAFF